A single sample gave rise to the 23 T cell receptor beta chains below, sequenced in a study of control samples from healthy donors and cancer patients. Sequencing used immunoSEQ multiplex PCR; TCRdb keeps in-frame clones, though not all of them. The sample records about 110,000 clones, around 88% being singletons. Sequenced input: blood. The receptors stem from a woman aged 45 to 65 in good health.

V is TRBV7-2 and J is TRBJ1-2; D perhaps matches TRBD1 (6 bases). Germline lookup yields CDR1 SGHTA and CDR2 FQGNSA. Trimming left V 5 bases short and J 3 bases short, with 13 bases between. This CDR3 spans 14 amino acids. The CDR3 sequence: CASSRRAGDYGYTF. CDR3 coding DNA: TGTGCCAGCAGCAGGAGGGCAGGGGACTATGGCTACACCTTC.

This clone was seen just once. The genes are TRBV6-5 and TRBJ1-6; D uncertain. Germline V gives CDR1 MNHEY, CDR2 SVGAGI. V lost 6 bases and J 7 bases, leaving 16 bases between the germline ends. The CDR3 totals 15 residues. CDR3 residues: CASRITAVTNSPLHF. The CDR3 DNA sequence: TGTGCCAGCAGGATTACAGCGGTTACGAATTCACCCCTCCACTTT.

A note on this clone: This same CDR3 is encoded by further DNA sequences in the sample. The chain uses TRBV5-1 and TRBJ1-5; 7 nucleotides agree with TRBD1. Per the germline V gene, CDR1 is SGHRS and CDR2 is YFSETQ. The CDR3 totals 15 residues. Trimming cost V 0 bases and J 3 bases; bases outside gene matches: 3. The CDR3 DNA sequence: TGCGCCAGCAGCTTGGGGGACAGAGACAATCAGCCCCAGCATTTT. It yields the protein CASSLGDRDNQPQHF.

This clone was seen only once. This rearrangement joins TRBV11-1 to TRBJ2-7, with 7 bases that match TRBD2. Trimming cost V 5 bases and J 4 bases; bases outside gene matches: 5. CDR3 length equals 13 residues. Germline V lookup: CDR1 SGHAT, CDR2 FQDESV (reference sequence). The CDR3 sequence is CASSQTSVYEQYV. CDR3 nucleotides: TGTGCCAGCAGCCAAACTAGCGTTTACGAGCAGTACGTC.

The CDR3 DNA reads as TGTGCCAGCAGCTTGGGCCCATCCCGAAAACTGTTTTTT. Translation gives CASSLGPSRKLFF. The chain joins TRBV7-2 to TRBJ1-4, with unresolved D. Germline lookup yields CDR1 SGHTA and CDR2 FQGNSA. Trimming removed 3 bases at V and 10 bases at J, with 12 bases between. The CDR3 has 13 amino acids.

The chain links TRBV6-1 to TRBJ2-7; D is uncertain. V lost 2 bases, J lost 6 bases, and 5 bases lay in between. The CDR3 is 11 residues long. Germline-derived CDR1 and CDR2 are MNHNS and SASEGT. CDR3 DNA: TGTGCCAGCAGTGAATTTGTCGAGCAGTACGTC. As protein: CASSEFVEQYV.

The chain employs TRBV6-6 and TRBJ2-2; D may be TRBD2 (6 bases). CDR3 length equals 16 residues. The V end was cut by 4 bases, the J end by 2 bases, with 14 bases between. Germline V lookup: CDR1 MNHNY, CDR2 SVGAGI (reference sequence). In DNA, the CDR3 is TGTGCCAGCAGTTCTTCCCCGGCGGGAAACACCGGGGAGCTGTTTTTT. This encodes CASSSSPAGNTGELFF.

The J gene is TRBJ2-1, the V gene TRBV30, with a tentative D call TRBD1 (6 bases). This CDR3 is 15 amino acids long. V lost 0 bases, J lost 4 bases, and 13 bases lay in between. CDR1 is GTSNPN and CDR2 is SVGIG in the germline V gene (reference sequence). The DNA of the CDR3 is TGTGCCTGGAGTGTAGTTCGGGACATATACAATGAGCAGTTCTTC. Encoded protein: CAWSVVRDIYNEQFF. The variable domain in full, completed from reference TRBV30 and TRBJ2-1, reads SQTIHQWPATLVQPVGSPLSLECTVEGTSNPNLYWYRQAAGRGLQLLFYSVGIGQISSEVPQNLSASRPQDRQFILSSKKLLLSDSGFYLCAWSVVRDIYNEQFFGPGTRLTVL.

Here the CDR3 reads CASSSQPAGRAQETQYF. CDR3 coding DNA: TGTGCCAGCAGCTCCCAACCGGCGGGGCGAGCCCAAGAGACCCAGTACTTC. V usage is TRBV7-2 and J usage is TRBJ2-5; possible D gene TRBD2, 6 bases. The V and J ends lost 4 bases and 1 base respectively, with 19 bases between them. The CDR3 length is 17 residues. Germline V gene lookup returns CDR1 SGHTA and CDR2 FQGNSA.

V gene TRBV11-2 combines with J gene TRBJ2-7, with 8 positions matching TRBD2. Germline CDR1 reads SGHAT; CDR2 reads FQNNGV. The CDR3 sequence is 15 residues long. Trimming removed 5 bases from V and 0 bases from J; junction bases left unmatched: 6. CDR3 residues: CASSQAGEHSYEQYV. In DNA, the CDR3 is TGTGCCAGCAGCCAAGCGGGAGAGCACTCCTACGAGCAGTACGTC.

V gene TRBV19 combines with J gene TRBJ2-2, with 10 bases fitting TRBD2. CDR1 is LNHDA, CDR2 SQIVND, per germline (reference sequence). Losses at the gene ends were 9 bases for V and 7 bases for J; bases not matched to a gene: 8. The CDR3 consists of 14 residues. This CDR3 is CASTTSGNGGELFF. The CDR3 nucleotides read TGTGCCAGCACTACTAGCGGGAACGGCGGGGAGCTGTTTTTT.

This clone was seen more than once but under ten times. V gene TRBV12-3 or TRBV12-4 combines with J gene TRBJ2-4; 8 bases align to TRBD2. The CDR3 covers 13 residues. With V trimmed by 1 base and J by 7 bases, 0 bases remained unmatched. As DNA, the CDR3 is TGTGCCAGCAGTTTAGTAGCGGGGAACATTCAGTACTTC. Translating it yields CASSLVAGNIQYF.

This clone was counted only a few times. The J gene is TRBJ1-1, the V gene TRBV10-1, with D maybe TRBD1 (6 bases). The V gene's germline CDR1 is WNHNN and CDR2 SYGVQD (reference sequence). V lost 9 bases to trimming and J lost 1 base, with 33 bases between them. The CDR3 runs 20 residues. CDR3 region: CAREQERQLLGGQSNTEAFF. The DNA of the CDR3 is TGCGCCAGAGAACAGGAGCGACAACTACTGGGGGGGCAATCGAACACTGAAGCTTTCTTT.

The V call is TRBV7-4, the J call TRBJ2-3, with 9 bases that match TRBD2. The germline CDR1 and CDR2 sequences are SGHVT and SQSDAQ. There are 16 residues in the CDR3. V gave up 2 bases and J gave up 2 bases; unmatched junction bases: 5. The CDR3 sequence is CASSLWAGGNTDTQYF. CDR3 DNA sequence: TGTGCCAGCAGCTTATGGGCGGGAGGGAACACAGATACGCAGTATTTT. The complete variable domain, with remaining parts taken from reference TRBV7-4 and TRBJ2-3, reads GAGVSQSPRYKVAKRGRDVALRCDSISGHVTLYWYRQTLGQGSEVLTYSQSDAQRDKSGRPSGRFSAERPERSVSTLKIQRTEQGDSAVYLCASSLWAGGNTDTQYFGPGTRLTVL.

V and J are TRBV7-9 and TRBJ2-5; 7 bases are shared with TRBD1. J lost 4 bases, V lost 5 bases, and 7 bases had no gene match. From germline, CDR1 is SEHNR and CDR2 FQNEAQ (reference sequence). This CDR3 comprises 14 residues. CDR3 sequence reads: CASSLRQGRETQYF. CDR3 nucleotides: TGTGCCAGCAGCCTACGACAGGGACGAGAGACCCAGTACTTC.

Regarding this clone: The sample has other DNA sequences that encode this CDR3 too. This sequence joins TRBV7-9 and TRBJ2-7; 7 bases fit TRBD1. The junction had 1 base not matched to a gene; V was cut back by 0 bases and J by 2 bases. Germline CDR1 reads SEHNR; CDR2 reads FQNEAQ (reference sequence). The CDR3 consists of 14 residues. CDR3: CASSLAGTAYEQYF. The DNA for the CDR3 is TGTGCCAGCAGCTTAGCTGGGACAGCCTACGAGCAGTACTTC. The whole variable domain, filled in from reference TRBV7-9 and TRBJ2-7, reads DTGVSQNPRHKITKRGQNVTFRCDPISEHNRLYWYRQTLGQGPEFLTYFQNEAQLEKSRLLSDRFSAERPKGSFSTLEIQRTEQGDSAMYLCASSLAGTAYEQYFGPGTRLTVT.

The chain recombines TRBV13 with TRBJ1-2, with 11 bases aligning to TRBD1. The germline V gene has CDR1 PRHDT and CDR2 FYEKMQ (reference sequence). The CDR3 runs 15 residues. V was clipped by 4 bases and J by 4 bases; unmatched bases: 5. The CDR3 DNA sequence: TGTGCCAGCAGCTGGACAGGGGGCATTGTCTATGGCTACACCTTC. This gives the protein CASSWTGGIVYGYTF.

Only one count was recorded for this clone. This chain joins TRBV5-1 and TRBJ1-1, with D maybe TRBD1 (6 bases). V was pared by 4 bases and J by 1 base, with 17 bases between. The CDR3 runs 16 residues. Germline CDR1 and CDR2: SGHRS and YFSETQ. The CDR3 coding sequence is TGCGCCAGCAGCGCGGGAACAGGGTTCGGGAACACTGAAGCTTTCTTT. Translated: CASSAGTGFGNTEAFF.

V usage is TRBV19 and J usage is TRBJ1-5; D possibly corresponds to TRBD1 (6 bases). Trimming removed 2 bases at V and 1 base at J, with 9 bases between. The CDR3 has 15 residues. Germline V gene lookup returns CDR1 LNHDA and CDR2 SQIVND (reference sequence). CDR3: CASSIWGASNQPQHF. CDR3 DNA sequence: TGTGCCAGTAGTATATGGGGGGCGAGCAATCAGCCCCAGCATTTT. The whole variable domain, remainder taken from reference TRBV19 and TRBJ1-5, is DGGITQSPKYLFRKEGQNVTLSCEQNLNHDAMYWYRQDPGQGLRLIYYSQIVNDFQKGDIAEGYSVSREKKESFPLTVTSAQKNPTAFYLCASSIWGASNQPQHFGDGTRLSIL.

The chain combines TRBV6-5 with TRBJ1-2; D is undetermined. The germline gives CDR1 MNHEY, CDR2 SVGAGI. Between the trimmed V and J ends, which lost 2 bases and 8 bases, there was a span of 9 bases. The CDR3 has 12 amino acids. Written as DNA, the CDR3 is TGTGCCAGCAGTTACCATGGGGTAGGCTACACCTTC. Translated: CASSYHGVGYTF.

This clone was seen a single time. The J gene is TRBJ1-1, the V gene TRBV11-2, with 9 bases aligning to TRBD1. With V trimmed by 4 bases and J by 1 base, 4 bases remained unmatched. Germline assignment: CDR1 SGHAT and CDR2 FQNNGV. The CDR3 is 15 residues long. DNA of the CDR3: TGTGCCAGCAGCTCCTGGGACAGGGCGAACACTGAAGCTTTCTTT. This codes for CASSSWDRANTEAFF. Drawing the rest from reference TRBV11-2 and TRBJ1-1, the complete variable domain is EAGVAQSPRYKIIEKRQSVAFWCNPISGHATLYWYQQILGQGPKLLIQFQNNGVVDDSQLPKDRFSAERLKGVDSTLKIQPAKLEDSAVYLCASSSWDRANTEAFFGQGTRLTVV.

This clone was seen just once. This sequence joins TRBV5-1 and TRBJ1-1; D gene unclear. CDR1 and CDR2 from the germline V gene are SGHRS and YFSETQ. Trimming removed 2 bases at V and 2 bases at J, with 7 bases between. The CDR3 has 13 amino acids. Here the CDR3 DNA reads TGCGCCAGCAGCTTTACAGATAACACTGAAGCTTTCTTT. Its protein product is CASSFTDNTEAFF.

The chain combines TRBV7-8 with TRBJ2-3; TRBD1 matches at 7 bases. Trimming at V came to 1 base and at J to 6 bases, leaving 10 bases not matched to a gene. CDR3 length: 16 residues. CDR1 SGHVS and CDR2 FQNEAQ come from the germline V gene. CDR3 sequence reads: CASSLEDRPGGDTQYF. For the CDR3, the DNA is TGTGCCAGCAGCTTAGAGGACAGGCCCGGCGGGGATACGCAGTATTTT.